This T cell receptor beta chain stems from a study of early T cells in non-severe SARS-CoV-2 infection. As for the study in general: The study sequenced bulk RNA from unsorted whole blood, with chains unpaired.

This clonotype was counted ten times or more. Its antigen is unidentified. The germline V and J ends were trimmed by 2 bases and 4 bases, with 7 bases remaining between them. The germline gives CDR1 MNHEY, CDR2 SVGAGI. The CDR3 totals 13 residues. Study-level findings and limits: Matches to VDJdb favored anti-spike CD8 responses and missed private and CD4 specificities.

Unique molecular identifiers were affixed to single, distinct cDNA molecules. From the 5' RACE reads, TCRdb called clonotypes with MiXCR, one entry per CDR3 protein. Among about 69,000 distinct CDR3 sequences listed, approximately 4.5% were seen once. The sequenced sample was whole blood, obtained at baseline. The V and J genes are TRBV6-5 and TRBJ2-3; no definite D call. The source is an adult who was a healthcare worker with PCR-confirmed SARS-CoV-2 infection or an uninfected control (not recorded which). The donor label of this sample is uncertain. The CDR3 DNA sequence: TGTGCCAGCAGTTACCCGGGCGCAGATACGCAGTATTTT. It yields the protein CASSYPGADTQYF.